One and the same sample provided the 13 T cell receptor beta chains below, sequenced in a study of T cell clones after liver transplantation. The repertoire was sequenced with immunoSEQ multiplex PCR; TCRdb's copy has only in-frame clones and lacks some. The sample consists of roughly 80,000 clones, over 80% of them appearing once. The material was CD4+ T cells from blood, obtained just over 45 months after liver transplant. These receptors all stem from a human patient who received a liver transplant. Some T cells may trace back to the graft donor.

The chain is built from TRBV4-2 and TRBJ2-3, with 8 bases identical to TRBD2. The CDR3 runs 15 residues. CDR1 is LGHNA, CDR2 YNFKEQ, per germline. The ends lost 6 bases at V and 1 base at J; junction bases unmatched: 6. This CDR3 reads CASRAAGGRTDTQYF. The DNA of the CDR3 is TGTGCCAGCAGGGCGGCGGGAGGCCGCACAGATACGCAGTATTTT.

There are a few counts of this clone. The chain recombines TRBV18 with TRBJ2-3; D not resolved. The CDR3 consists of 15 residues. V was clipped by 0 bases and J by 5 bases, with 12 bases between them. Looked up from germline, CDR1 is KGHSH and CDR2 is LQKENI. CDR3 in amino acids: CASSPPAVSGDTQYF. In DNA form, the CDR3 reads TGTGCCAGCTCACCACCCGCGGTCAGTGGAGATACGCAGTATTTT.

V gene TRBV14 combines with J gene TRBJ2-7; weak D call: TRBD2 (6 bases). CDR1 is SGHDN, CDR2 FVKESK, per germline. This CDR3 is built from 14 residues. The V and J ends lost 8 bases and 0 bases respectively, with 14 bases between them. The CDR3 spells CASYDSGASYEQYF. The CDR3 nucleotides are TGTGCCAGCTACGATAGCGGAGCCTCCTACGAGCAGTACTTC.

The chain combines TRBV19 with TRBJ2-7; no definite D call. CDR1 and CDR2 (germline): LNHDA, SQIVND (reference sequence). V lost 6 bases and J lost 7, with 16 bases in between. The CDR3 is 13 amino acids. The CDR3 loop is CASRDTALGEQYF. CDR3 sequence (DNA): TGTGCCAGTAGAGATACCGCCTTGGGGGAGCAGTACTTC.

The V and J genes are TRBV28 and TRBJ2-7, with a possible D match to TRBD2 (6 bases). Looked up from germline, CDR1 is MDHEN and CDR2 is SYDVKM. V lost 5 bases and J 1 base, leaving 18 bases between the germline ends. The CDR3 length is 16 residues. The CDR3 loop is CASSLPISGVSYEQYF. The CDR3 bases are TGTGCCAGCAGTCTCCCCATATCGGGAGTGTCCTACGAGCAGTACTTC.

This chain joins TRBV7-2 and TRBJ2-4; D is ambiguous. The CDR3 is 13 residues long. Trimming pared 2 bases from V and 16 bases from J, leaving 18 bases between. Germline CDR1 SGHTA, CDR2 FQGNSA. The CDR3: CASSLTPEQTDYF. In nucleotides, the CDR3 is TGTGCCAGCAGCTTAACCCCAGAACAGACCGATTACTTC.

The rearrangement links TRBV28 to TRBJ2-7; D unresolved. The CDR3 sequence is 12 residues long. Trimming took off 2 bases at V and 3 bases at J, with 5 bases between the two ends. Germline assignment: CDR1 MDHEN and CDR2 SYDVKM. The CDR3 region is CASSLRYYEQYF. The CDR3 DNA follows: TGTGCCAGCAGTTTAAGATACTACGAGCAGTACTTC.

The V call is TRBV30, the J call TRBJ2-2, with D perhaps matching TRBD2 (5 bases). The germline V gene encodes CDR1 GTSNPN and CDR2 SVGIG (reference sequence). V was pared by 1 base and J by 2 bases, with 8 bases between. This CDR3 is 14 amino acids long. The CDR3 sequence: CAWSGGLNTGELFF. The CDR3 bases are TGTGCCTGGAGTGGCGGACTTAACACCGGGGAGCTGTTTTTT.

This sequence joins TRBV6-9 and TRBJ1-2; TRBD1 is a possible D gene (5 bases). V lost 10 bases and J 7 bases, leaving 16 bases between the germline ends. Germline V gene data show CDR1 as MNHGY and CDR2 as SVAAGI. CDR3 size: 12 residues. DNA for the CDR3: TGTGCCACCGGGACTATTTATCCTGGCTACACCTTC. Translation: CATGTIYPGYTF.

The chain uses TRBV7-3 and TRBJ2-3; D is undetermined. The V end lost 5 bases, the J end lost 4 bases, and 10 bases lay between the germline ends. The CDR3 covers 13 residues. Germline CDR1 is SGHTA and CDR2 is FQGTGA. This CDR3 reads CASSGRASDTQYF. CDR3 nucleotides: TGTGCCAGCAGCGGACGGGCGTCAGATACGCAGTATTTT. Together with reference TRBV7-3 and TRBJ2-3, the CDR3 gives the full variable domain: GAGVSQTPSNKVTEKGKYVELRCDPISGHTALYWYRQSLGQGPEFLIYFQGTGAADDSGLPNDRFFAVRPEGSVSTLKIQRTERGDSAVYLCASSGRASDTQYFGPGTRLTVL.

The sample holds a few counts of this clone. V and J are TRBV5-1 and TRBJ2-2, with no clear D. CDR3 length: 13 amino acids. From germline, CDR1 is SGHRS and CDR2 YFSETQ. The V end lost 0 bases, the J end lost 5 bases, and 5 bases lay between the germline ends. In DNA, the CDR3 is TGCGCCAGCAGCTTGGACGGAACCGGGGAGCTGTTTTTT. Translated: CASSLDGTGELFF.

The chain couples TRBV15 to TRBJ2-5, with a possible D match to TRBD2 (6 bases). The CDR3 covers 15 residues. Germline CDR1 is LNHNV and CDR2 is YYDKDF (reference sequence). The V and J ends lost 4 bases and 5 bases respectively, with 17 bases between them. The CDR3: CATSTIWAGLETQYF. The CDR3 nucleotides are TGTGCCACCAGCACTATTTGGGCGGGGCTCGAGACCCAGTACTTC.

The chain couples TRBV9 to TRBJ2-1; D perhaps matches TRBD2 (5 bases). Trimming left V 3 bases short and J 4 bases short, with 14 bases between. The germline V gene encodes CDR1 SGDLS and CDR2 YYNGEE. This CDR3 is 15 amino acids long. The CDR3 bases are TGTGCCAGCAGCGCTTACCCCGGGGAATACAATGAGCAGTTCTTC. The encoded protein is CASSAYPGEYNEQFF.